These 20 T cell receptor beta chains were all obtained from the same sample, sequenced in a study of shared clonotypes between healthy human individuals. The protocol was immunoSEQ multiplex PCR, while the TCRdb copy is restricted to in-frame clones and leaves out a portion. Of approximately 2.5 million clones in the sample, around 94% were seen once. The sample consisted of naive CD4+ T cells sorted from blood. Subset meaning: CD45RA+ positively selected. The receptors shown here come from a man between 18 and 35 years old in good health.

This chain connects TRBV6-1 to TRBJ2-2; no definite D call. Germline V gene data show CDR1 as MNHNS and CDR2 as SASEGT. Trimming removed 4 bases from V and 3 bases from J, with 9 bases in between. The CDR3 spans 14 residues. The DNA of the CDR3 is TGTGCCAGCAGTGTAGGCACTCACACCGGGGAGCTGTTTTTT. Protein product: CASSVGTHTGELFF.

CDR3 protein: CASSSDLPGELFF. Here the CDR3 DNA reads TGCGCCAGCAGCTCTGACCTACCCGGGGAGCTGTTTTTT. The V call is TRBV5-1, the J call TRBJ2-2, with D unresolved. Trimming left V 3 bases short and J 6 bases short, with 9 bases between. This CDR3 has 13 residues. In germline, CDR1 is SGHRS, CDR2 YFSETQ.

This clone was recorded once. CDR3 coding DNA: TGTGCCAGCAGCCAAGTACCGGGACAGTCTACTTACAATGAGCAGTTCTTC. Translation: CASSQVPGQSTYNEQFF. The chain is built from TRBV14 and TRBJ2-1, with TRBD1 identical over 7 bases. CDR3 length: 17 amino acids. CDR1 and CDR2 from the germline V gene are SGHDN and FVKESK. V was pared by 1 base and J by 4 bases, with 10 bases of the junction left unmatched.

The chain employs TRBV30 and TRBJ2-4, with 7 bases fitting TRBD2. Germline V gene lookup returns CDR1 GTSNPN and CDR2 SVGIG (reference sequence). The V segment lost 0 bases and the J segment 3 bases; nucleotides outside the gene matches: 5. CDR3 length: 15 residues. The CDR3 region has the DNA TGTGCCTGGAGTGTAGGGGCTAGCGGCAAAAACATTCAGTACTTC. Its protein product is CAWSVGASGKNIQYF.

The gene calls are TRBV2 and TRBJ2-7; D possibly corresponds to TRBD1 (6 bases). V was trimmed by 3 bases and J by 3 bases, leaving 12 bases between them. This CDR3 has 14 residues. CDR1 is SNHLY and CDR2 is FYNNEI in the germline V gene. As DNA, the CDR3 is TGTGCCAGCAGTGATCAGGCAGGGGACTACGAGCAGTACTTC. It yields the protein CASSDQAGDYEQYF.

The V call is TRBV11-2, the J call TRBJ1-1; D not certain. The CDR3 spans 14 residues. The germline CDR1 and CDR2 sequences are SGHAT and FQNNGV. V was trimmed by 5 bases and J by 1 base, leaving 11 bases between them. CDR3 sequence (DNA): TGTGCCAGCAGCCTCAACGTTGGGAACACTGAAGCTTTCTTT. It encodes CASSLNVGNTEAFF.

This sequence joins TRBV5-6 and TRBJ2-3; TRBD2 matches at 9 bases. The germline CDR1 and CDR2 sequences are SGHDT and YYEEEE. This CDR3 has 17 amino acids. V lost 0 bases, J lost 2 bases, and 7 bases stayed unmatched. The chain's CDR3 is CASSLALAGLDTDTQYF. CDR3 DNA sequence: TGTGCCAGCAGCTTGGCACTAGCGGGTCTCGACACAGATACGCAGTATTTT.

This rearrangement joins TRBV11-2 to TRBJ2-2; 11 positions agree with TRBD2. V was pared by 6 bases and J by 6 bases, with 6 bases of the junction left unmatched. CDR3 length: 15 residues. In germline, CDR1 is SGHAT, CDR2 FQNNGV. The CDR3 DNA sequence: TGTGCCAGCAGTTCAACTAGCGGGAGTTCCGGGGAGCTGTTTTTT. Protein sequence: CASSSTSGSSGELFF.

The chain's CDR3 is CASSPSGGGQGSPLHF. The CDR3 DNA follows: TGTGCCAGCAGTCCTTCAGGGGGGGGGCAGGGCTCACCCCTCCACTTT. The rearrangement uses TRBV6-4 and TRBJ1-6, with 7 nucleotides matching TRBD1. With V trimmed by 5 bases and J by 10 bases, 14 bases remained unmatched. This CDR3 spans 16 amino acids. Per the germline V gene, CDR1 is MRHNA and CDR2 is SNTAGT.

The CDR3 sequence: CASSSPRDAGSGAFF. CDR3 nucleotide sequence: TGTGCCAGCAGTTCACCCCGGGACGCCGGGTCGGGGGCTTTCTTT. The V gene is TRBV28, the J gene TRBJ1-1; D might be TRBD1 (5 bases). Trimming took 4 bases from V and 11 from J, leaving 23 bases between them. CDR1 and CDR2 from the germline V gene are MDHEN and SYDVKM. The CDR3 has 15 amino acids.

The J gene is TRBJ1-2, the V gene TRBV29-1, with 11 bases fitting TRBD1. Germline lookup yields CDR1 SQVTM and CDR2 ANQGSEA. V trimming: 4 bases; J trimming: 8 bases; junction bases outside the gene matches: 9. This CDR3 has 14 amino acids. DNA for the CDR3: TGCAGCGTTGCGGCCGGGACAGGGGGAGGGGGCTACACCTTC. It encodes CSVAAGTGGGGYTF.

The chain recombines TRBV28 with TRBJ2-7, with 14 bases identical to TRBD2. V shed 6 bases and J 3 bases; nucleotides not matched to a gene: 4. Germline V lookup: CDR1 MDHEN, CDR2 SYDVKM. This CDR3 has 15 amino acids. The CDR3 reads CASSRGTSGGYEQYF. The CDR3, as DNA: TGTGCCAGCAGCAGAGGGACTAGCGGGGGCTACGAGCAGTACTTC.

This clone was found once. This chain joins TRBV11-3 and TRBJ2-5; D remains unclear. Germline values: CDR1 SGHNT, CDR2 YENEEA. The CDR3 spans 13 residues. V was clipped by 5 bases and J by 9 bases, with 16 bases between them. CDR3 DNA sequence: TGTGCCAGCAGCATGGAAGGCTCAACGGCCCAGTACTTC. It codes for CASSMEGSTAQYF.

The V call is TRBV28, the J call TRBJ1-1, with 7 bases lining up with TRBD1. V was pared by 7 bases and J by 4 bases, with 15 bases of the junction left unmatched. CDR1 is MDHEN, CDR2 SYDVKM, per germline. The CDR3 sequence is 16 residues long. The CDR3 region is CASTTGWDSGSTEAFF. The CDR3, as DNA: TGTGCCAGCACCACGGGGTGGGACAGTGGGAGCACTGAAGCTTTCTTT.

The CDR3 is CASSALGAGGSEKDTQYF. CDR3 DNA: TGTGCCAGCAGCGCCCTGGGAGCGGGAGGTAGTGAGAAAGATACGCAGTATTTT. The chain has TRBV7-2 and TRBJ2-3; 9 bases align to TRBD2. Germline lookup yields CDR1 SGHTA and CDR2 FQGNSA. V was clipped by 5 bases and J by 5 bases; unmatched bases: 17. CDR3 length: 18 residues.

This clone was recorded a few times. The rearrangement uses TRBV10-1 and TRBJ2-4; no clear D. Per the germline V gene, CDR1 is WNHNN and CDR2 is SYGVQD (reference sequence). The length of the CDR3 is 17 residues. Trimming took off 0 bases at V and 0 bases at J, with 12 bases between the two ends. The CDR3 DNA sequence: TGCGCCAGCAGTGAGTCCGTCGACAACCTAGCCAAAAACATTCAGTACTTC. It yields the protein CASSESVDNLAKNIQYF.

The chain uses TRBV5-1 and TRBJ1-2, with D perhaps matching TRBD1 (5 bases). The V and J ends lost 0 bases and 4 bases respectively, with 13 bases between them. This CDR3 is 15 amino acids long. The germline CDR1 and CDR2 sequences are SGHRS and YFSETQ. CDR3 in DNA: TGCGCCAGCAGCTTGGCCGGGGGGACCGGCTATGGCTACACCTTC. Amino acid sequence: CASSLAGGTGYGYTF.

The CDR3 loop reads CASRETGAGNQPQHF. DNA of the CDR3: TGTGCCAGCAGGGAGACAGGGGCGGGCAATCAGCCCCAGCATTTT. The J gene is TRBJ1-5, the V gene TRBV2; 8 bases are shared with TRBD1. Germline values: CDR1 SNHLY, CDR2 FYNNEI. The V segment lost 6 bases and the J segment 2 bases; nucleotides outside the gene matches: 6. There are 15 residues in the CDR3.

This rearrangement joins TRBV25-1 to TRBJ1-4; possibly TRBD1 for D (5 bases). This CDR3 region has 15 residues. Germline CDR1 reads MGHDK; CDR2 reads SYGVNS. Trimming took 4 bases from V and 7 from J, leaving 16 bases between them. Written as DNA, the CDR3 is TGTGCCAGCAGTGCCCGACGGGGGTCGTCTGAAAAACTGTTTTTT. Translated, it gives CASSARRGSSEKLFF.

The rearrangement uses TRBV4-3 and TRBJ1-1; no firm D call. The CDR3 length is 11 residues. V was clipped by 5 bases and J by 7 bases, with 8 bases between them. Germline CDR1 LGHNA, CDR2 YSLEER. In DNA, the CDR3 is TGCGCCAGCAGCTATCCAGTTGAAGCTTTCTTT. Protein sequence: CASSYPVEAFF.